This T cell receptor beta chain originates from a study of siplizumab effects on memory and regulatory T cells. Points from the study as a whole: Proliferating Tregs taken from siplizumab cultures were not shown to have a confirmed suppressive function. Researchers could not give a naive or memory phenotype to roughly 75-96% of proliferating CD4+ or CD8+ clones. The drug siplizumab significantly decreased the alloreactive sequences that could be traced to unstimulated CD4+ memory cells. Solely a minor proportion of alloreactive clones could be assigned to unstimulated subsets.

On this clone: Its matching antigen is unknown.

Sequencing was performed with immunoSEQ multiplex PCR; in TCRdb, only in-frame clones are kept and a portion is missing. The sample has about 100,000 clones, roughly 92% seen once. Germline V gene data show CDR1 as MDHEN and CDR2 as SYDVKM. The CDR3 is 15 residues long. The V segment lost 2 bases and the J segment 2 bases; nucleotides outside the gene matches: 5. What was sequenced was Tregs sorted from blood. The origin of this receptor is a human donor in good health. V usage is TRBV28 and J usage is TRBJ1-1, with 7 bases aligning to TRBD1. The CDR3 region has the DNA TGTGCCAGCAGTTTAGGGGGACAGTTTAACACTGAAGCTTTCTTT. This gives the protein CASSLGGQFNTEAFF.